The 8 T cell receptor beta chains in this list originate from one sample, sequenced in a study of cytomegalovirus exposure and HLA in healthy donors. A multiplex PCR was run with 60 Vbeta primers and 13 Jbeta primers. The data were produced by immunoSEQ multiplex PCR, yet TCRdb's version contains in-frame clones alone and is incomplete. The repertoire holds over 200,000 clones, with almost 70% as singletons. The material sequenced was PBMCs. The receptors originated from a middle-aged man in good health and CMV-seropositive.

A single count supports this clone. The V and J genes are TRBV10-3 and TRBJ1-1; perhaps TRBD1 as D (6 bases). The CDR3 sequence is 14 residues long. Germline V gives CDR1 ENHRY, CDR2 SYGVKD. V lost 10 bases and J lost 1, with 16 bases in between. The CDR3 reads CATGLGAGNTEAFF. CDR3 nucleotides: TGTGCCACCGGGCTGGGGGCCGGGAACACTGAAGCTTTCTTT.

The chain has TRBV5-4 and TRBJ2-7; D is perhaps TRBD1 (5 bases). The CDR3 has 15 residues. In germline, CDR1 is SGHNT, CDR2 YYREEE (reference sequence). V was pared by 0 bases and J by 2 bases, with 12 bases between. The CDR3 DNA reads as TGTGCCAGCAGCTTGGTTCAGGGTGGTCCCTACGAGCAGTACTTC. It specifies CASSLVQGGPYEQYF.

The chain uses TRBV6-1 and TRBJ2-3; D unresolved. The CDR3 consists of 11 residues. Trimming took off 6 bases at V and 3 bases at J, with 4 bases between the two ends. The V gene's germline CDR1 is MNHNS and CDR2 SASEGT. CDR3 coding DNA: TGTGCCAGCAGCAGAACAGATACGCAGTATTTT. Translated: CASSRTDTQYF.

J is TRBJ2-7 and V is TRBV5-1, with 12 bases fitting TRBD1. This CDR3 contains 15 residues. Germline lookup yields CDR1 SGHRS and CDR2 YFSETQ. The V segment lost 3 bases and the J segment 5 bases; nucleotides outside the gene matches: 6. The CDR3 coding sequence is TGCGCCAGCAGCTCCTCCGGGACAGGGGGCCACGAGCAGTACTTC. It encodes CASSSSGTGGHEQYF.

This clone was detected a few times. This chain joins TRBV9 and TRBJ2-1; tentatively, D is TRBD2 (6 bases). This CDR3 has 17 amino acids. Germline V gene lookup returns CDR1 SGDLS and CDR2 YYNGEE. Deletions cut 3 bases from V and 0 bases from J, with 16 bases between. CDR3 nucleotide sequence: TGTGCCAGCAGCGCCATTATGGGGGGAATCTCCTACAATGAGCAGTTCTTC. Translation: CASSAIMGGISYNEQFF. Drawing the rest from reference TRBV9 and TRBJ2-1, the complete variable domain is DSGVTQTPKHLITATGQRVTLRCSPRSGDLSVYWYQQSLDQGLQFLIQYYNGEERAKGNILERFSAQQFPDLHSELNLSSLELGDSALYFCASSAIMGGISYNEQFFGPGTRLTVL.

The chain couples TRBV5-1 to TRBJ1-1; the match to TRBD1 covers 10 bases. This CDR3 has 14 amino acids. Germline CDR1 and CDR2: SGHRS and YFSETQ. J lost 8 bases, V lost 5 bases, and 9 bases had no gene match. The CDR3 nucleotides read TGCGCCAGCAGGAAGACAGGGGGCAATCAAGAAGCTTTCTTT. This codes for CASRKTGGNQEAFF.

The chain joins TRBV19 to TRBJ1-4; TRBD1 is a possible D gene (5 bases). Germline CDR1 LNHDA, CDR2 SQIVND (reference sequence). The CDR3 runs to 15 residues. V lost 4 bases and J lost 5, with 14 bases in between. The DNA of the CDR3 is TGTGCCAGTAGTACAACGGGGGTTCCAAATGAAAAACTGTTTTTT. Translated, it gives CASSTTGVPNEKLFF. The full variable domain, with the rest looked up from reference TRBV19 and TRBJ1-4, is DGGITQSPKYLFRKEGQNVTLSCEQNLNHDAMYWYRQDPGQGLRLIYYSQIVNDFQKGDIAEGYSVSREKKESFPLTVTSAQKNPTAFYLCASSTTGVPNEKLFFGSGTQLSVL.

The V call is TRBV6-5, the J call TRBJ2-7; D unclear. Per germline, CDR1 MNHEY and CDR2 SVGAGI. The CDR3 consists of 13 residues. V was pared by 5 bases and J by 0 bases, with 8 bases between. The CDR3 is CASSPGSSYEQYF. The CDR3 nucleotides read TGTGCCAGCAGTCCAGGATCCTCCTACGAGCAGTACTTC.